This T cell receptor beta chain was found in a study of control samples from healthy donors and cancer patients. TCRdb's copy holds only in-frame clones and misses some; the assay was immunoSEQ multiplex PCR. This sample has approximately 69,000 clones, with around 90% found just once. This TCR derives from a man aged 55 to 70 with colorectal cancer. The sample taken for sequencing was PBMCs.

The CDR3 DNA is TGTGCCACCGGGACAGGGGTGAGCACAGATACGCAGTATTTT. Encoded protein: CATGTGVSTDTQYF. The gene calls are TRBV7-9 and TRBJ2-3; 10 bases map to TRBD1. CDR3 length equals 14 residues. From germline, CDR1 is SEHNR and CDR2 FQNEAQ (reference sequence). V shed 10 bases and J 0 bases; nucleotides not matched to a gene: 4.